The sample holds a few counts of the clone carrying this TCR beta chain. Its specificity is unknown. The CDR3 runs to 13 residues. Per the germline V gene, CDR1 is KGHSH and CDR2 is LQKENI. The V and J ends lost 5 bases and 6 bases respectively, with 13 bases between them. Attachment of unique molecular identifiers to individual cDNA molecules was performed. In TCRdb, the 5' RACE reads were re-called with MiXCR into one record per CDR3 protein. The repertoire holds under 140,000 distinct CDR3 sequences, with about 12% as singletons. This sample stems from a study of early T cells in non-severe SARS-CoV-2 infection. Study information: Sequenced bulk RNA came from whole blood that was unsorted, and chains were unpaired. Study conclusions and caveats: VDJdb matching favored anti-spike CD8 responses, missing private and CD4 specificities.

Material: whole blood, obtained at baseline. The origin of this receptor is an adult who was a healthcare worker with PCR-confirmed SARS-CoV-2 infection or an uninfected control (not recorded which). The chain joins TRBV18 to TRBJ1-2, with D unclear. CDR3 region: CASSTLKENGYTF. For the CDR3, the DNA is TGTGCCAGCTCAACCCTTAAGGAGAATGGCTACACCTTC.